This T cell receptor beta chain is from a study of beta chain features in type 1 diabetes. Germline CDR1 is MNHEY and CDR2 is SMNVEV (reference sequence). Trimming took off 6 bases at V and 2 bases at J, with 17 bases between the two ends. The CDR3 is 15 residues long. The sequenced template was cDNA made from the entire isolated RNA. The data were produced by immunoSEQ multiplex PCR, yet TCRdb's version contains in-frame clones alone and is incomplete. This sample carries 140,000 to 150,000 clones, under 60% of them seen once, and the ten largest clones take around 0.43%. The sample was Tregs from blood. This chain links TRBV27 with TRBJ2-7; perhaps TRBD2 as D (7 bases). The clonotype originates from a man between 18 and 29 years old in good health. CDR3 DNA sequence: TGTGCCAGCAGAGTCAAAGGGGGGGGAACCTACGAGCAGTACTTC. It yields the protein CASRVKGGGTYEQYF.